Each of the 14 T cell receptor beta chains below was sequenced from the same sample in a study of human T cells and chemical hapten exposure. TCRdb independently ran MiXCR on the RACE reads; one entry per CDR3 protein. In the table there are just under 350,000 distinct CDR3 sequences, roughly 6.9% of which are singletons. Time point reported: patch test 1, 2 weeks after DPC sensitization. The treatment here: therapeutic diphenylcyclopropenone sensitization with weekly scalp DPC. The sequences come from whole blood, collected in connection with sensitization to the hapten diphenylcyclopropenone (DPC). The receptors stem from a woman between 18 and 29 years old with alopecia areata. Some clones in this sample may be carry-over from other donors' samples.

The chain joins TRBV25-1 to TRBJ1-2; D remains ambiguous. V lost 6 bases and J lost 3, with 8 bases in between. CDR1 is MGHDK and CDR2 is SYGVNS in the germline V gene. The CDR3 sequence is 12 residues long. CDR3 protein: CASRHIDYGYTF. The CDR3 nucleotides are TGTGCCAGCAGACATATAGACTATGGCTACACCTTC.

The rearrangement links TRBV27 to TRBJ1-6; 8 bases map to TRBD1. Germline-derived CDR1 and CDR2 are MNHEY and SMNVEV (reference sequence). The CDR3 is made up of 16 amino acids. After removal of 6 bases from V and 2 bases from J, the junction contained 6 bases not matched to a gene. The CDR3 here is CASRKDRATYNSPLHF. CDR3 DNA: TGTGCCAGCAGGAAGGACAGGGCGACCTATAATTCACCCCTCCACTTT.

The V call is TRBV6-5, the J call TRBJ2-3; D unresolved. The CDR3 is 11 amino acids. Trimming stripped 8 bases from V and 8 bases from J, with 11 bases between. Germline CDR1 MNHEY, CDR2 SVGAGI. DNA for the CDR3: TGTGCCAGCGAAGGAAGTAGTACGCAGTATTTT. The encoded protein is CASEGSSTQYF.

In this sample, this clonotype turned up a few times. The chain links TRBV20-1 to TRBJ2-1, with 15 bases fitting TRBD2. With V trimmed by 6 bases and J by 9 bases, 3 bases remained unmatched. This CDR3 contains 13 residues. Germline V lookup: CDR1 DFQATT, CDR2 SNEGSKA (reference sequence). Written as DNA, the CDR3 is TGCAGTGCGTGGACTAGCGGGGGGGGTGAGCAGTTCTTC. Its protein product is CSAWTSGGGEQFF.

The rearrangement links TRBV5-1 to TRBJ1-1, with D tentatively TRBD1 (6 bases). Per germline, CDR1 SGHRS and CDR2 YFSETQ. Trimming stripped 4 bases from V and 6 bases from J, with 16 bases between. The CDR3 spans 14 residues. CDR3 protein: CASSLGQFQAEAFF. DNA of the CDR3: TGCGCCAGCAGCCTCGGACAGTTTCAGGCTGAAGCTTTCTTT.

The chain combines TRBV6-1 with TRBJ1-5; the match to TRBD1 covers 9 bases. The germline gives CDR1 MNHNS, CDR2 SASEGT. The CDR3 runs 13 residues. J was trimmed by 4 bases and V by 8 bases; bases with no gene match: 3. The CDR3 nucleotides are TGTGCCAGCCGGACAGGGGCAAATCAGCCCCAGCATTTT. Amino acids: CASRTGANQPQHF.

The table lists this clonotype with a few counts. This rearrangement joins TRBV10-3 to TRBJ2-1; 9 nucleotides match TRBD1. The CDR3 spans 14 residues. The junction had 13 bases not matched to a gene; V was cut back by 10 bases and J by 9 bases. The germline gives CDR1 ENHRY, CDR2 SYGVKD. The DNA of the CDR3 is TGTGCCACGCGGACAGGGGAAGGGTATGGTGAGCAGTTCTTC. Its protein is CATRTGEGYGEQFF.

At least ten counts were recorded for this clonotype. The chain carries TRBV7-9 and TRBJ1-6; maybe TRBD1 (5 bases). The CDR3 loop spans 16 amino acids. V lost 5 bases, J lost 0 bases, and 11 bases lay in between. Germline CDR1 and CDR2: SEHNR and FQNEAQ (reference sequence). The CDR3 nucleotides read TGTGCCAGCAGCCCCCGGGACCGCTCCTATAATTCACCCCTCCACTTT. Encoded protein: CASSPRDRSYNSPLHF.

In its sample, this clonotype was seen a few times. The chain couples TRBV10-3 to TRBJ1-6; 12 nucleotides match TRBD1. The CDR3 extends over 14 amino acids. Losses at the gene ends were 4 bases for V and 9 bases for J; bases not matched to a gene: 1. CDR1 and CDR2 from the germline V gene are ENHRY and SYGVKD. The CDR3 DNA sequence: TGTGCCATCAGTGGGGACAGGGGGCGTTCACCCCTCCACTTT. Translating gives CAISGDRGRSPLHF.

This clonotype was picked up many times. This rearrangement joins TRBV4-2 to TRBJ2-5, with TRBD1 identical over 7 bases. Germline CDR1 reads LGHNA; CDR2 reads YNFKEQ. This CDR3 contains 15 residues. The ends lost 4 bases at V and 4 bases at J; junction bases unmatched: 9. The CDR3 bases are TGTGCCAGCAGCCCAGGGACAGATCACGCAGAGACCCAGTACTTC. It yields the protein CASSPGTDHAETQYF.

At least ten counts were recorded for this clonotype. The chain recombines TRBV20-1 with TRBJ2-1, with 9 bases fitting TRBD1. The CDR3 is made up of 15 amino acids. Germline CDR1 is DFQATT and CDR2 is SNEGSKA (reference sequence). V lost 3 bases, J lost 7 bases, and 10 bases stayed unmatched. CDR3 protein: CSARLRDRVGNEQFF. The CDR3 region has the DNA TGCAGTGCTAGGCTCCGGGACAGGGTCGGGAATGAGCAGTTCTTC.

On this clonotype: A much larger clone differs by one base, so this may be a read error. In DNA, the CDR3 is TGCAGAGCTAGGTCTTGGGCAGCTACTAACTATGGCTACACCTTC. Its translation is CRARSWAATNYGYTF. This sequence joins TRBV20-1 and TRBJ1-2; D gene unclear. The CDR3 spans 15 residues. Germline CDR1 reads DFQATT; CDR2 reads SNEGSKA (reference sequence).

This clonotype has a count of ten or more. The chain carries TRBV28 and TRBJ2-7; 7 bases fit TRBD1. Looked up from germline, CDR1 is MDHEN and CDR2 is SYDVKM. Trimming at V came to 5 bases and at J to 1 base, leaving 8 bases not matched to a gene. The CDR3 runs 15 residues. This chain's CDR3 is CASSTDGTASYEQYF. The CDR3 DNA sequence: TGTGCCAGCAGTACCGACGGGACAGCATCCTACGAGCAGTACTTC. The complete variable domain, with remaining parts taken from reference TRBV28 and TRBJ2-7, reads DVKVTQSSRYLVKRTGEKVFLECVQDMDHENMFWYRQDPGLGLRLIYFSYDVKMKEKGDIPEGYSVSREKKERFSLILESASTNQTSMYLCASSTDGTASYEQYFGPGTRLTVT.

V usage is TRBV11-3 and J usage is TRBJ2-3; D is unclear. The germline V and J ends were trimmed by 4 bases and 1 base, with 9 bases remaining between them. The CDR3 has 14 amino acids. Germline values: CDR1 SGHNT, CDR2 YENEEA. In DNA, the CDR3 is TGTGCCAGCAGCTCCAGACGGGGCACAGATACGCAGTATTTT. This sequence encodes CASSSRRGTDTQYF.